Here is one TCR beta chain with its context. The antigen remains undetermined. This sample is drawn from a study of radiotherapy plus CTLA-4 blockade in lung cancer. V trimming: 4 bases; J trimming: 2 bases; junction bases outside the gene matches: 7. The V gene's germline CDR1 is MGHDK and CDR2 SYGVNS. CDR3 length: 15 residues. Broader study findings: It was early blood T cell clone dynamics, with interferon-beta, that reportedly best predicted response.

Sequencing used immunoSEQ multiplex PCR; TCRdb keeps in-frame clones, though not all of them. This sample has roughly 80,000 clones, with 70% to 80% found just once. Patients with chemo-refractory metastatic non-small-cell lung cancer received focal radiation plus CTLA-4 blockade with ipilimumab. This material consisted of peripheral blood, taken from a patient treated with radiotherapy plus ipilimumab. The TCR sequence derives from a human donor with non-small cell lung cancer whose response to radiotherapy plus ipilimumab could not be evaluated. The J gene is TRBJ2-5, the V gene TRBV25-1; 7 bases line up with TRBD1. The CDR3 DNA sequence: TGTGCCAGCAGTGCCCAGACAGGGAGTCAAGAGACCCAGTACTTC. Encoded protein: CASSAQTGSQETQYF.